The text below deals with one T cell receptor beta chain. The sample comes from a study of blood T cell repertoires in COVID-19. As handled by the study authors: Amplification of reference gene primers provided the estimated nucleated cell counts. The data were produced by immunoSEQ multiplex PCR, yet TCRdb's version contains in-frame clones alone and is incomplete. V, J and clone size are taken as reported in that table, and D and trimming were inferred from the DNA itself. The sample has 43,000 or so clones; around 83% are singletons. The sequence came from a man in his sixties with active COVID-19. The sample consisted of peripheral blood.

CDR3 DNA: TGTGCCAGCAGTTATAGGGCAGGACTTAACATTCAGTACTTC. Protein sequence: CASSYRAGLNIQYF. The genes are TRBV6-2 or TRBV6-3 and TRBJ2-4; tentatively, D is TRBD2 (5 bases). Germline CDR1 is MNHEY and CDR2 is SVGEGT. V lost 3 bases and J lost 7, with 13 bases in between. The length of the CDR3 is 14 residues.